This T cell receptor (beta chain) was obtained from a study of early T cells in non-severe SARS-CoV-2 infection. On the study more broadly: Chains from this unsorted whole-blood bulk RNA could not be paired.

Researchers tagged individual cDNA molecules with unique molecular identifiers. MiXCR, applied by TCRdb to the 5' RACE reads, yields one record per CDR3 protein. The sample has tens of thousands of distinct CDR3 sequences; 5.3% are singletons. Study-level results: VDJdb-based annotation leaned toward anti-spike CD8 responses and missed private and CD4 specificities.

CDR1 is SGHAT and CDR2 is FQNNGV in the germline V gene. V was pared by 1 base and J by 3 bases, with 9 bases between. The CDR3 is 14 residues long. A note on this clonotype: The antigen is unknown.

This TCR derives from an adult who was a healthcare worker with PCR-confirmed SARS-CoV-2 infection or an uninfected control (not recorded which). Sequenced input: whole blood. The chain couples TRBV11-2 to TRBJ1-1; possible D gene TRBD1, 6 bases. The CDR3, as DNA: TGTGCCAGCAGCTTAGTTCCAGGGGACACTGAAGCTTTCTTT. This codes for CASSLVPGDTEAFF. Combining the CDR3 with reference TRBV11-2 and TRBJ1-1 gives the whole variable domain EAGVAQSPRYKIIEKRQSVAFWCNPISGHATLYWYQQILGQGPKLLIQFQNNGVVDDSQLPKDRFSAERLKGVDSTLKIQPAKLEDSAVYLCASSLVPGDTEAFFGQGTRLTVV.